This TCR beta chain is from a study of CD8+ T cells in alopecia areata (dated by TCRdb to between 2017 and 2018). With regard to the full study: The treated patients, all with moderate-to-severe alopecia areata, were enrolled in an open-label pilot trial of oral tofacitinib given at 5 to 10 mg twice daily. Patients received tofacitinib for 6 to 18 months and were then followed off drug for 6 months to check for delayed response and recurrence. For the treated patients, the SALT score, which quantifies what percentage of scalp surface area is affected, served as the measure of disease severity. To study T cell clonal expansion in alopecia areata, the researchers applied high-throughput TCRbeta sequencing to both the C3H/HeJ mouse model and human patients. On the human side, TCRbeta sequencing was run on scalp tissue and on sorted CD4+ and CD8+ peripheral blood T cells from healthy controls and from alopecia areata patients with either patchy or totalis/universalis disease. Biopsies were taken from tofacitinib-treated patients at baseline and again at 4 and 24 weeks into treatment, and several of those patients also had a later scalp biopsy. Clonality in the scalp was compared among normal scalp (n=4), patchy alopecia areata scalp (n=8), and alopecia totalis/universalis scalp (n=8). RNA came from the PAXgene miRNA kit for fixed scalp, the miRNeasy kit for PBMCs, and the RNeasy kit for mouse skin. immunoSEQ multiplex PCR using 35 Vbeta forward primers and 13 Jbeta reverse primers was used to amplify TCRbeta CDR3 regions. Findings and caveats that apply to the study as a whole: Resident alphabeta T cells in normal human skin are also sequenced, complicating scalp TCR repertoire analysis, unlike mouse skin dominated by gammadelta T cells. Because the treated cohort was small and had only one nonresponder, larger studies are needed to examine links between baseline CD8+ expansion and response. Many expanded lesional clones persisted in scalp and blood during tofacitinib treatment, which may partly explain relapse after stopping treatment. TCR sequences shared between patients were less clear than in mice, possibly partly because of HLA diversity in the patient population. Tofacitinib significantly lowered scalp clonality and the number of expanded CD8+ clones among the top 100 scalp clones. Compared with normal scalp, lesional scalp had higher clonality and more expanded CD8+ clones, particularly in alopecia totalis/universalis, a pattern that suggests antigenic drive.

The meaning of the sample's time point label: less than five weeks on oral tofacitinib. The treatment or condition tag for this specimen amounts to: oral pan-JAK inhibitor, 5-10 mg twice daily. Lesional scalp punch biopsies and peripheral blood were collected from alopecia areata patients. After PBMCs were isolated by density centrifugation and stained for CD3, CD4 and CD8, a FACSAria was used to sort CD4+ and CD8+ T cells. Only a few counts were recorded for this clone. Its binding antigen is unknown. Within one base of it there is no much larger clone, and no base qualities were kept. In the germline V gene (reference sequence), CDR1 corresponds to SEHNR and CDR2 to FQNEAQ. The V end loses 1 base and the J end loses 5 bases, and a stretch of 9 bases separates them. The CDR3 goes from the cysteine to the phenylalanine over 13 residues. Only CDR3 DNA is held: 39 bases, read in frame from base 1. The library was prepared using the immunoSEQ multiplex PCR assay. RNA was extracted from all samples and reverse transcribed into cDNA as template for TCR sequencing. First-strand cDNA was synthesized with SuperScript III using a 2:1 mix of oligo-dT and random hexamers. A synthetic immune receptor repertoire was used to assess amplification bias, and residual bias was removed computationally. Per the source publication's procedure: Raw reads were preprocessed to remove errors, and CDR3 was defined by IMGT conventions from the conserved cysteine to phenylalanine. Clonality was calculated as 1 minus Shannon entropy normalized by log2 of the number of productive unique TCRs. Whether each scalp clone was CD4 or CD8 was inferred by checking scalp TCRbeta sequences against the CD4 and CD8 repertoires from sorted blood. TCRdb retrieved this table from immuneACCESS and kept in-frame rearrangements only. Not all clones are present; in checked studies, unresolved V genes account for under half, and no reason is known for the remainder. That table is the source of V, J and clone size, and D and trimming were worked out from the DNA. The sample has some 220,000 clones on record, more than 45% of them singletons. 1.5% to 2% of the sample goes to the ten largest clones.

This sample comprised CD4+ T cells sorted from blood, obtained at week 4, from a patient treated with tofacitinib. This clonotype was obtained from a human donor with alopecia areata. The chain is encoded by TRBV7-9 joined to TRBJ2-7, and perhaps TRBD2 as D gene, on 5 matching bases. The DNA sequence is as follows: TGTGCCAGCAGCTTAGTCCCGACTAACGAGCAGTACTTC. The resulting protein is CASSLVPTNEQYF. The reference TRBV7-9 and TRBJ2-7 proteins fill in what lies around the CDR3, so the full variable domain reads DTGVSQNPRHKITKRGQNVTFRCDPISEHNRLYWYRQTLGQGPEFLTYFQNEAQLEKSRLLSDRFSAERPKGSFSTLEIQRTEQGDSAMYLCASSLVPTNEQYFGPGTRLTVT.